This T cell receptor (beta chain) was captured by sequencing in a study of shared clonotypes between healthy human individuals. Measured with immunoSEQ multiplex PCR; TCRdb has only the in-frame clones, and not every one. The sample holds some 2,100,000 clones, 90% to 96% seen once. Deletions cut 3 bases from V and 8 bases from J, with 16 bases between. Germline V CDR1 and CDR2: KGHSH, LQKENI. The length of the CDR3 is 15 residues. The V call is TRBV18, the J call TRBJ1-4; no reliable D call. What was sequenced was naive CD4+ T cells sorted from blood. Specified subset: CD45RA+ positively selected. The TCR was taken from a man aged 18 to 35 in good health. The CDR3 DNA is TGTGCCAGCTCACCCCGCGGCTACGAGAGAGAAAAACTGTTTTTT. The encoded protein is CASSPRGYEREKLFF.